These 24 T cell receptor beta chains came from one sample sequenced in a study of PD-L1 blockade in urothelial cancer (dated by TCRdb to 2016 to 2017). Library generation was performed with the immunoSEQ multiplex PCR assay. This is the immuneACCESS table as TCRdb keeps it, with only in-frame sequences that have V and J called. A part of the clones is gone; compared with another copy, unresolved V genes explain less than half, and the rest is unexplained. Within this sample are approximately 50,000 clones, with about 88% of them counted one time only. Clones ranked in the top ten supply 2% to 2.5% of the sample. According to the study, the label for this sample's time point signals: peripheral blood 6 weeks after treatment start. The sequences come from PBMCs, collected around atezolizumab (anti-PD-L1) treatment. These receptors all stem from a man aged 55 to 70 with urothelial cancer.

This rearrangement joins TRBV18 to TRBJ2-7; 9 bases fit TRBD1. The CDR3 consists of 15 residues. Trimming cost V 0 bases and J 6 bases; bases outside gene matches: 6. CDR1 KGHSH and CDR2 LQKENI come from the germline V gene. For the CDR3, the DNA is TGTGCCAGCTCACCACCGGGACAGGGATTTCGCGAGCAGTACTTC. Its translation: CASSPPGQGFREQYF. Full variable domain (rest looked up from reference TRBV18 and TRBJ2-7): NAGVMQNPRHLVRRRGQEARLRCSPMKGHSHVYWYRQLPEEGLKFMVYLQKENIIDESGMPKERFSAEFPKEGPSILRIQQVVRGDSAAYFCASSPPGQGFREQYFGPGTRLTVT.

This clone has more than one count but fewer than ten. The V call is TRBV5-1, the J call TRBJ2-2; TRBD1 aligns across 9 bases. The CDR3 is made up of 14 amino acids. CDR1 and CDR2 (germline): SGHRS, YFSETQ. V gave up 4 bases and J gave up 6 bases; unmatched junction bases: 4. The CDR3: CASSTDRGSGELFF. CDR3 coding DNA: TGCGCCAGCAGCACGGACAGGGGCTCCGGGGAGCTGTTTTTT.

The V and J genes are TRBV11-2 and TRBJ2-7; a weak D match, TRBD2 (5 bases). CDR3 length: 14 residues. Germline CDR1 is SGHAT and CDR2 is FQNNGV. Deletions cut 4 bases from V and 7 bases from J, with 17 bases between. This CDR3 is CASSSSYGILEQYF. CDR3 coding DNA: TGTGCCAGCAGCTCGTCGTACGGGATACTGGAGCAGTACTTC.

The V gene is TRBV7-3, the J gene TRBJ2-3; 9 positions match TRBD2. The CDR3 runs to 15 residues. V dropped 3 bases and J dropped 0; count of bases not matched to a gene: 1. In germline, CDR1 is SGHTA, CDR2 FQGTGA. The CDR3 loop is CASSFSGGSTDTQYF. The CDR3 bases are TGTGCCAGCAGCTTTAGCGGGGGTAGCACAGATACGCAGTATTTT.

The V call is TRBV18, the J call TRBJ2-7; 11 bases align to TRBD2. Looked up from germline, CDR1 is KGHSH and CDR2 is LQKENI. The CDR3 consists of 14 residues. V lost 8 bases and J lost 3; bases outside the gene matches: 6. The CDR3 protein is CASRTSGRSYEQYF. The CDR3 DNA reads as TGTGCCAGCCGAACTAGCGGGAGAAGCTACGAGCAGTACTTC.

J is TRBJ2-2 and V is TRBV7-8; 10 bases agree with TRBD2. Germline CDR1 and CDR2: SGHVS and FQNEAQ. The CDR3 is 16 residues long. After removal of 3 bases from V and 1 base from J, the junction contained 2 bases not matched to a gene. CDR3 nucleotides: TGTGCCAGCAGCTTGGCTAGCGGGGGGAACACCGGGGAGCTGTTTTTT. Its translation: CASSLASGGNTGELFF.

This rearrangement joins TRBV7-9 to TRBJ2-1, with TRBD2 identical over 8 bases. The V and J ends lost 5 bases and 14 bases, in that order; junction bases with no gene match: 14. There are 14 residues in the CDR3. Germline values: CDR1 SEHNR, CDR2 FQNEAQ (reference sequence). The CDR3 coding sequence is TGTGCCAGCAGCCTGGGGGGTAGCGGGGAAAAAAAGTTCTTC. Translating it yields CASSLGGSGEKKFF.

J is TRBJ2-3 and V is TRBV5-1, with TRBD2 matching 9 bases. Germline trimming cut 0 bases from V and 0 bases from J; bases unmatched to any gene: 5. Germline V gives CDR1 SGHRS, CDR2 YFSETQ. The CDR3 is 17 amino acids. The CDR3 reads CASSLAPSGVSTDTQYF. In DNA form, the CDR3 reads TGCGCCAGCAGCTTGGCCCCTAGCGGGGTGAGCACAGATACGCAGTATTTT.

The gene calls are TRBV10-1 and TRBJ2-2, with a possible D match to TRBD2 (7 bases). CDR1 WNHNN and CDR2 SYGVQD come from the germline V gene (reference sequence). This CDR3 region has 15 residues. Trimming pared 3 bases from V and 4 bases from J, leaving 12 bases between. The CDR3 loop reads CASSDRGAGTGELFF. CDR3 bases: TGCGCCAGCAGTGATCGGGGGGCTGGCACCGGGGAGCTGTTTTTT.

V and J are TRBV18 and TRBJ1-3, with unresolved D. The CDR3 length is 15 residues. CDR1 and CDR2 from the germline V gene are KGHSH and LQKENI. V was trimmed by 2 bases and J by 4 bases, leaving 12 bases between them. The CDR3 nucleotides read TGTGCCAGCTCACCAAAAGGGAGCGGCGGAAACACCATATATTTT. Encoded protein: CASSPKGSGGNTIYF.

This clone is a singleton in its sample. CDR3 protein: CASSRTGGHTGELFF. In DNA, the CDR3 is TGTGCCAGCTCCCGGACAGGGGGCCACACCGGGGAGCTGTTTTTT. This chain joins TRBV27 and TRBJ2-2; 11 nucleotides agree with TRBD1. The V gene end was trimmed by 8 bases and the J gene end by 3 bases; junction bases not matched to a gene: 5. The CDR3 extends over 15 amino acids. Germline CDR1 reads MNHEY; CDR2 reads SMNVEV (reference sequence).

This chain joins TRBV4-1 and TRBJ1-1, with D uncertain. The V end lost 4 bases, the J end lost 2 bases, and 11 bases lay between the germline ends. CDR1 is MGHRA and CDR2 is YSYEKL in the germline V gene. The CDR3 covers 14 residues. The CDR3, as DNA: TGCGCCAGCAGCCCGCTGCCGGTAAACACTGAAGCTTTCTTT. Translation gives CASSPLPVNTEAFF.

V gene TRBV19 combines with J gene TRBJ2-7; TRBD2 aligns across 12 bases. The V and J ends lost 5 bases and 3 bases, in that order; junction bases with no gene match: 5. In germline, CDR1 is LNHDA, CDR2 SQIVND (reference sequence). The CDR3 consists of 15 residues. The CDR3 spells CASSFQTSGSYEQYF. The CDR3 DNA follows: TGTGCCAGTAGTTTCCAGACTAGCGGGAGCTACGAGCAGTACTTC. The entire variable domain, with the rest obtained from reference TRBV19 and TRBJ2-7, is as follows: DGGITQSPKYLFRKEGQNVTLSCEQNLNHDAMYWYRQDPGQGLRLIYYSQIVNDFQKGDIAEGYSVSREKKESFPLTVTSAQKNPTAFYLCASSFQTSGSYEQYFGPGTRLTVT.

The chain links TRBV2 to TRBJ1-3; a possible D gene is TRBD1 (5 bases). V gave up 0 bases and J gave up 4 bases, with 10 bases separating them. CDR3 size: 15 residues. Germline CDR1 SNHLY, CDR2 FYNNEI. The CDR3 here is CASSEASGGGNTIYF. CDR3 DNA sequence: TGTGCCAGCAGTGAAGCATCCGGGGGAGGAAACACCATATATTTT. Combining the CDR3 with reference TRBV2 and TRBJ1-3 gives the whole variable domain EPEVTQTPSHQVTQMGQEVILRCVPISNHLYFYWYRQILGQKVEFLVSFYNNEISEKSEIFDDQFSVERPDGSNFTLKIRSTKLEDSAMYFCASSEASGGGNTIYFGEGSWLTVV.

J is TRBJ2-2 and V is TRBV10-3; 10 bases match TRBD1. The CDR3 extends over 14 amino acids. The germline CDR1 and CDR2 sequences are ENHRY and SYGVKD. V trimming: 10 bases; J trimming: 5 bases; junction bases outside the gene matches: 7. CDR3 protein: CATSRDRGTGELFF. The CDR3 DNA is TGTGCCACTTCTCGGGACAGGGGAACCGGGGAGCTGTTTTTT.

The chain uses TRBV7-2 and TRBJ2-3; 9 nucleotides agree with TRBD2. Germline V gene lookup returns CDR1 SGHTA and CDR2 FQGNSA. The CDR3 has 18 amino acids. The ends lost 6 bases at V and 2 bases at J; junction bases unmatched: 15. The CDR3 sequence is CASRDFSGGPTSTDTQYF. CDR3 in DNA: TGTGCCAGCAGAGATTTTAGCGGGGGTCCCACATCCACAGATACGCAGTATTTT.

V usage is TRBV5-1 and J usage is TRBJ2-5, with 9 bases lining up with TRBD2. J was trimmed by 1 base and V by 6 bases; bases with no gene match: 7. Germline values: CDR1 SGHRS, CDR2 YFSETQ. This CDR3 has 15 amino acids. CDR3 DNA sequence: TGCGCCAGCACACGGGCTAGCGGGGCCCAAGAGACCCAGTACTTC. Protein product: CASTRASGAQETQYF. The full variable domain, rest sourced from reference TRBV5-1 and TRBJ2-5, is KAGVTQTPRYLIKTRGQQVTLSCSPISGHRSVSWYQQTPGQGLQFLFEYFSETQRNKGNFPGRFSGRQFSNSRSEMNVSTLELGDSALYLCASTRASGAQETQYFGPGTRLLVL.

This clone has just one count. CDR3 sequence (DNA): TGTGCCAGCAGTCAACAGGGGCCAAGGGAAAAACTGTTTTTT. Amino acid sequence: CASSQQGPREKLFF. This chain uses TRBV27 with TRBJ1-4, with 7 bases identical to TRBD1. The length of the CDR3 is 14 residues. J was trimmed by 8 bases and V by 5 bases; bases with no gene match: 8. Germline CDR1 MNHEY, CDR2 SMNVEV (reference sequence).

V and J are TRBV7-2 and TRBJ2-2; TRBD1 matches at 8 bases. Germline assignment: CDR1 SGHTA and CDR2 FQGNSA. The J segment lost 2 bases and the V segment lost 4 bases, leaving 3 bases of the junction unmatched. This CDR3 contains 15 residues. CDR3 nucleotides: TGTGCCAGCAGCTCAGACAGGGGAAACACCGGGGAGCTGTTTTTT. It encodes CASSSDRGNTGELFF.

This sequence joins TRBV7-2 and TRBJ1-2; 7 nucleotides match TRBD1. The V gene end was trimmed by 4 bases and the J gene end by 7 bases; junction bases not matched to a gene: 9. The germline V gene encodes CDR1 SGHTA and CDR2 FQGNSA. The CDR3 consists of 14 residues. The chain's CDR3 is CASSYSTGLAGYTF. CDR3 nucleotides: TGTGCCAGCAGCTACTCGACAGGGCTTGCTGGCTACACCTTC.

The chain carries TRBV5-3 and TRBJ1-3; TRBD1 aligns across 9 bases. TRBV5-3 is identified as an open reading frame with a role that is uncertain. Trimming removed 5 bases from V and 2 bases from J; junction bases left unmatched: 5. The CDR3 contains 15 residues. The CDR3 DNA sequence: TGTGCCAGAAGGGGACAGGGAATGCCTGGAAACACCATATATTTT. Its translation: CARRGQGMPGNTIYF.

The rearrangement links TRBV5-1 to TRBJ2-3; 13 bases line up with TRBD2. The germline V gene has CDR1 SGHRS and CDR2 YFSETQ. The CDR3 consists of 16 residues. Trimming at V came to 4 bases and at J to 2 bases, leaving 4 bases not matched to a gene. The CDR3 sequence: CASSGGLAGNTDTQYF. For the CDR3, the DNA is TGCGCCAGCAGCGGGGGACTAGCGGGAAACACAGATACGCAGTATTTT.

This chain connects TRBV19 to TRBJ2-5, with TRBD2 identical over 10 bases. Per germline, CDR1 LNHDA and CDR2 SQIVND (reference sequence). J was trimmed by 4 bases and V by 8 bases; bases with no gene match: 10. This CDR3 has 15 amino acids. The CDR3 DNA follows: TGTGCCAGTGCTTTCCAGCGGGGGGGCCGAGAGACCCAGTACTTC. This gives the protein CASAFQRGGRETQYF.

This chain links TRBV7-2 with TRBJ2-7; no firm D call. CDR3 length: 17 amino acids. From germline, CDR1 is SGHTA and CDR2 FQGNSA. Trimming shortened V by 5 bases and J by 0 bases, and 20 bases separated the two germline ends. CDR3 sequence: CASSPLLTGYSSYEQYF. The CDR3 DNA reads TGTGCCAGCAGCCCCCTTTTGACCGGGTATAGCTCCTACGAGCAGTACTTC.